This is a list of T cell receptor beta chains from one sample in a study of prognosis after radiotherapy for stage I lung cancer. From the multiplex PCR reads, TCRdb called clonotypes with MiXCR, one entry per CDR3 protein. The top ten hold 9.2% of the sample, which has over 50,000 distinct CDR3 sequences, less than 45% seen once. The sequencing used PBMCs, collected before or after stereotactic body radiation therapy (not recorded which). The source of these receptors is a donor of 50 years or more with non-small cell lung cancer. Both conserved end residues are part of each CDR3. The D gene is left open where the match is weak. Clone size, where shown, is once, few, many, or a class for clones that have expanded.

v_gene	j_gene	d_gene	abundance	CDR3aa	CDR3nt
TRBV5-1	TRBJ2-5	NA	NA	CASSRGDSGGQDTQYF	TGCGCCAGCAGCCGTGGAGATTCTGGAGGACAAGATACCCAGTACTTC
TRBV3-1	TRBJ2-3	NA	many	CASRHRDTQYF	TGTGCCAGCAGGCATCGGGATACGCAGTATTTT
TRBV6-5	TRBJ1-1	NA	NA	CASSYQAGARAFF	TGTGCCAGCAGTTATCAGGCGGGGGCGCGAGCTTTCTTT
TRBV6-2/TRBV6-3	TRBJ2-4	NA	NA	CASSYLLGGNIQYF	TGTGCCAGCAGTTATTTACTTGGGGGAAACATTCAGTACTTC
TRBV5-1	TRBJ2-7	NA	NA	CASREGAGPEQYF	TGCGCCAGCAGGGAGGGGGCGGGCCCCGAGCAGTACTTC
TRBV6-1	TRBJ2-2	TRBD2	many	CASKAGGPTGELFF	TGTGCCAGCAAGGCGGGAGGGCCGACCGGGGAGCTGTTTTTT
TRBV7-9	TRBJ2-1	NA	many	CASSLDTGRDEQFF	TGTGCCAGCAGCTTAGACACGGGACGCGATGAGCAGTTCTTC
TRBV5-4	TRBJ2-5	NA	NA	CASSPTRVETQYF	TGTGCCAGCAGTCCTACCAGGGTGGAGACCCAGTACTTC
TRBV7-2	TRBJ2-3	TRBD1	many	CASSLGGQGLTDTQYF	TGTGCCAGCAGCTTAGGGGGACAGGGACTCACAGATACGCAGTATTTT
TRBV7-2	TRBJ2-3	NA	many	CASSLFGPTDTQYF	TGTGCCAGCAGCTTATTTGGCCCCACAGATACGCAGTATTTT
TRBV5-4	TRBJ1-1	NA	NA	CASSTRGRGTEAFF	TGTGCCAGCAGCACCCGCGGGCGGGGAACTGAAGCTTTCTTT
TRBV5-1	TRBJ2-1	TRBD1	many	CASSATGGGEQFF	TGCGCCAGCAGCGCGACAGGGGGCGGTGAGCAGTTCTTC
TRBV20-1	TRBJ1-2	NA	many	CSARDRASYTF	TGCAGTGCTAGAGATCGGGCTAGCTACACCTTC
TRBV6-2/TRBV6-3	TRBJ2-5	NA	many	CASSTSPGLRGETQYF	TGTGCCAGCTCGACTTCACCGGGACTCCGAGGGGAGACCCAGTACTTC
TRBV9	TRBJ2-1	NA	many	CASSVGSNLQYNEQFF	TGTGCCAGCAGCGTAGGCTCCAACTTACAATACAATGAGCAGTTCTTC
TRBV5-1	TRBJ1-1	NA	many	CASSLVGAGGTEAFF	TGCGCCAGCAGCTTGGTTGGGGCGGGAGGCACTGAAGCTTTCTTT
TRBV7-2	TRBJ1-6	NA	many	CASSFASGGAGSPLHF	TGTGCCAGCAGCTTCGCCTCCGGAGGCGCCGGCTCACCCCTCCACTTT
TRBV20-1	TRBJ2-7	TRBD1	many	CSARTGQGADEQYF	TGCAGTGCTAGAACGGGACAGGGGGCCGACGAGCAGTACTTC
TRBV30	TRBJ2-7	NA	NA	CAWAGRSYEQYF	TGTGCCTGGGCGGGGAGGTCCTACGAGCAGTACTTC
TRBV30	TRBJ1-3	NA	many	CAWANSGNTIYF	TGTGCCTGGGCGAATTCTGGAAACACCATATATTTT
TRBV7-2	TRBJ2-2	TRBD2	many	CASSLGTSGRSGELFF	TGTGCCAGCAGCTTAGGGACTAGCGGGAGATCCGGGGAGCTGTTTTTT
TRBV28	TRBJ2-1	NA	NA	CASKTGHTLSYNEQFF	TGTGCCAGCAAAACCGGACATACACTTTCCTACAATGAGCAGTTCTTC
TRBV3-1	TRBJ1-1	NA	many	CASSQVSGTEAFF	TGTGCCAGCAGCCAAGTCTCGGGCACTGAAGCTTTCTTT
TRBV20-1	TRBJ1-4	NA	NA	CSARVVRGEKLFF	TGCAGTGCTAGAGTAGTGCGGGGAGAAAAACTGTTTTTT
TRBV10-3	TRBJ2-7	NA	many	CAIGSTGHEQYF	TGTGCCATCGGCTCGACGGGACATGAGCAGTACTTC